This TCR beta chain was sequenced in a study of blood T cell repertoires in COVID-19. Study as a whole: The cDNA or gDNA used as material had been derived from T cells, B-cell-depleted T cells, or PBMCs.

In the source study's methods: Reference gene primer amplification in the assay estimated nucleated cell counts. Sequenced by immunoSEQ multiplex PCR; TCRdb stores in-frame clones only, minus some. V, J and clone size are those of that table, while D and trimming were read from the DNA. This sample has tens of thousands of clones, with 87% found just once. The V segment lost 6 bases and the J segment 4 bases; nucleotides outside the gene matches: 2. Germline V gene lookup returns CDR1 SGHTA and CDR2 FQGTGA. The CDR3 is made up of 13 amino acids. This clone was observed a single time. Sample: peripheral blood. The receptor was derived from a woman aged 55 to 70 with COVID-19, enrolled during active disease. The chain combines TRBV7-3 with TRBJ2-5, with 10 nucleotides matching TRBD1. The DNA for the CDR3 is TGTGCCAGCAGTCGGGACAGGGGAGAGACCCAGTACTTC. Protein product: CASSRDRGETQYF.